The subject of this entry is one TCR beta chain. The data derive from a study of T cell repertoires in cytomegalovirus infection. Using its own MiXCR run on the reads, TCRdb lists one record per CDR3 protein. The repertoire holds roughly 230,000 distinct CDR3 sequences, about 18% seen once, with around half in the top ten. The V gene lost 1 base and the J gene lost 4 bases, with 13 bases spanning the gap. CDR1 is SEHNR and CDR2 is FQNEAQ in the germline V gene (reference sequence). This CDR3 is 15 amino acids long. The sample consisted of CD8+ T cells from PBMCs. This receptor was obtained from a human donor in good health (CMV status not recorded). Some clones in this sample may be carry-over from other donors' samples. The J gene is TRBJ1-2, the V gene TRBV7-9; D is uncertain. CDR3 sequence reads: CASSLVTVGFYGYTF. The CDR3 DNA is TGTGCCAGCAGCTTAGTAACTGTGGGATTCTATGGCTACACCTTC.